Each of the 30 T cell receptor beta chains below was sequenced from the same sample in a study of cytomegalovirus exposure and HLA in healthy donors (dated by TCRdb to the late 2010s). Libraries were built with the immunoSEQ multiplex PCR assay. The multiplex PCR relied on a mix of 60 forward primers for TCR Vbeta segments and 13 reverse primers for TCR Jbeta segments. TCRdb took over this immuneACCESS table, retaining in-frame rearrangements with V and J assigned. Such tables are incomplete; in checked studies, under half of the missing clones stem from an unresolved V gene, and the remainder is unexplained. The table for this sample lists some 200,000 clones; over 65% of them were counted only once. Of the sample, under 0.8% falls within the top ten clones. The sequencing input was PBMCs. The origin of the receptors is a man aged 18 to 35 in good health and CMV-seronegative.

The chain recombines TRBV30 with TRBJ2-7; 8 bases align to TRBD2. The CDR3 is 14 residues long. CDR1 and CDR2 (germline): GTSNPN, SVGIG (reference sequence). The junction had 7 bases not matched to a gene; V was cut back by 0 bases and J by 6 bases. The CDR3 protein is CAWSVQSGSGEQYF. Here the CDR3 DNA reads TGTGCCTGGAGTGTACAGAGCGGGAGCGGCGAGCAGTACTTC.

The chain uses TRBV14 and TRBJ2-2, with no clear D. Germline CDR1 reads SGHDN; CDR2 reads FVKESK. The V and J ends lost 4 bases and 5 bases respectively, with 8 bases between them. This CDR3 region has 13 residues. The CDR3 is CASSLDQTGELFF. The DNA for the CDR3 is TGTGCCAGCAGCCTAGACCAGACCGGGGAGCTGTTTTTT. Combining the CDR3 with reference TRBV14 and TRBJ2-2 gives the whole variable domain EAGVTQFPSHSVIEKGQTVTLRCDPISGHDNLYWYRRVMGKEIKFLLHFVKESKQDESGMPNNRFLAERTGGTYSTLKVQPAELEDSGVYFCASSLDQTGELFFGEGSRLTVL.

The chain is built from TRBV7-3 and TRBJ2-5; D is unresolved. The CDR3 contains 13 residues. Germline lookup yields CDR1 SGHTA and CDR2 FQGTGA. Trimming took off 1 base at V and 2 bases at J, with 5 bases between the two ends. The CDR3 loop is CASSLIVQETQYF. CDR3 DNA: TGTGCCAGCAGCTTAATAGTACAAGAGACCCAGTACTTC.

The chain has TRBV28 and TRBJ2-7; weak D call: TRBD1 (6 bases). CDR3 size: 14 residues. V was pared by 4 bases and J by 6 bases, with 16 bases between. In germline, CDR1 is MDHEN, CDR2 SYDVKM. The CDR3 loop reads CASSSAGVVGEQYF. The CDR3 nucleotides are TGTGCCAGCAGTTCTGCAGGGGTGGTGGGCGAGCAGTACTTC.

This clone was observed a handful of times. The chain joins TRBV6-1 to TRBJ2-7, with 7 positions matching TRBD2. There are 13 residues in the CDR3. V lost 6 bases and J lost 4; bases outside the gene matches: 6. Germline assignment: CDR1 MNHNS and CDR2 SASEGT. As DNA, the CDR3 is TGTGCCAGCAGATGGAGCGGGACGTACGAGCAGTACTTC. Translating gives CASRWSGTYEQYF.

This clone was seen once. This CDR3 reads CASSSGQGISREAFF. CDR3 coding DNA: TGTGCCAGCAGCTCGGGACAGGGAATTTCCCGTGAAGCTTTCTTT. The chain employs TRBV7-6 and TRBJ1-1; TRBD1 agrees at 9 bases. This CDR3 comprises 15 residues. V shed 4 bases, J shed 7 bases, and the junction held 10 bases outside the gene matches. In germline, CDR1 is SGHVS, CDR2 FNYEAQ. The whole variable domain, remainder taken from reference TRBV7-6 and TRBJ1-1, is GAGVSQSPRYKVTKRGQDVALRCDPISGHVSLYWYRQALGQGPEFLTYFNYEAQQDKSGLPNDRFSAERPEGSISTLTIQRTEQRDSAMYRCASSSGQGISREAFFGQGTRLTVV.

V is TRBV2 and J is TRBJ2-5; 10 positions agree with TRBD1. The end of the DNA fits TRBJ2-7 better, so the J call may be wrong. The CDR3 is made up of 14 amino acids. Germline V lookup: CDR1 SNHLY, CDR2 FYNNEI. CDR3 loop: CASSVGQGPYEQYF. The CDR3 nucleotides are TGTGCCAGCAGTGTGGGACAGGGGCCCTACGAGCAGTACTTC.

The gene calls are TRBV2 and TRBJ2-5, with 7 bases identical to TRBD2. Germline trimming cut 7 bases from V and 5 bases from J; bases unmatched to any gene: 4. The V gene's germline CDR1 is SNHLY and CDR2 FYNNEI. The CDR3 sequence is 12 residues long. The chain's CDR3 is CASKREGETQYF. The CDR3 DNA is TGTGCCAGCAAGAGGGAGGGGGAGACCCAGTACTTC. Supplemented by reference TRBV2 and TRBJ2-5, the full variable domain reads EPEVTQTPSHQVTQMGQEVILRCVPISNHLYFYWYRQILGQKVEFLVSFYNNEISEKSEIFDDQFSVERPDGSNFTLKIRSTKLEDSAMYFCASKREGETQYFGPGTRLLVL.

The rearrangement links TRBV2 to TRBJ1-1, with D possibly matching TRBD1 (5 bases). V dropped 6 bases and J dropped 3 bases, with 11 bases sitting between them. Per the germline V gene, CDR1 is SNHLY and CDR2 is FYNNEI. The CDR3 covers 13 residues. The CDR3 protein is CASSLQGDTEAFF. The CDR3, as DNA: TGTGCCAGCAGCCTTCAGGGTGACACTGAAGCTTTCTTT.

This sequence joins TRBV27 and TRBJ1-1; D is unclear. The V end lost 5 bases, the J end lost 1 base, and 14 bases lay between the germline ends. The CDR3 runs to 15 residues. Germline CDR1 and CDR2: MNHEY and SMNVEV (reference sequence). CDR3 residues: CASSITWAANTEAFF. CDR3 DNA sequence: TGTGCCAGCAGTATCACTTGGGCCGCGAACACTGAAGCTTTCTTT.

The chain carries TRBV5-1 and TRBJ2-1, with 8 bases lining up with TRBD2. Looked up from germline, CDR1 is SGHRS and CDR2 is YFSETQ. V lost 3 bases, J lost 0 bases, and 5 bases stayed unmatched. CDR3 length: 16 residues. As DNA, the CDR3 is TGCGCCAGCAGCTCCGGAAGCGGGGGCTCCTACAATGAGCAGTTCTTC. The encoded protein is CASSSGSGGSYNEQFF.

This rearrangement joins TRBV6-5 to TRBJ2-1, with 8 bases lining up with TRBD2. The V gene's germline CDR1 is MNHEY and CDR2 SVGAGI. J gave up 2 bases and V 2 bases, and 2 bases lay outside the gene matches. The length of the CDR3 is 15 residues. The CDR3 spells CASSYGSGAYNEQFF. DNA for the CDR3: TGTGCCAGCAGTTACGGTAGCGGGGCCTACAATGAGCAGTTCTTC.

This chain connects TRBV30 to TRBJ2-7, with a possible D match to TRBD2 (6 bases). The V gene lost 2 bases and the J gene lost 2 bases, with 10 bases spanning the gap. The germline V gene encodes CDR1 GTSNPN and CDR2 SVGIG (reference sequence). The CDR3 length is 13 residues. The CDR3 spells CAWSMGEAYEQYF. The CDR3 coding sequence is TGTGCCTGGAGTATGGGGGAGGCCTACGAGCAGTACTTC.

In this sample, this clone turned up a few times. The rearrangement links TRBV10-2 to TRBJ1-1; maybe TRBD1 (5 bases). Trimming cost V 7 bases and J 6 bases, with 21 bases left between them. Germline CDR1 is WSHSY and CDR2 is SAAADI. This CDR3 comprises 15 residues. Here the CDR3 DNA reads TGCGCCAGCACCCCCCAGCCAGGGTCGGGCCCTGAAGCTTTCTTT. Encoded protein: CASTPQPGSGPEAFF.

This clone was detected once. The chain combines TRBV4-2 with TRBJ2-6; 7 bases map to TRBD1. CDR1 is LGHNA, CDR2 YNFKEQ, per germline. The CDR3 contains 17 residues. J lost 0 bases, V lost 4 bases, and 6 bases had no gene match. This chain's CDR3 is CASSPRDSHSGANVLTF. Here the CDR3 DNA reads TGTGCCAGCAGCCCCCGGGACAGCCACTCTGGGGCCAACGTCCTGACTTTC.

Worth noting for this clone: This CDR3 is also generated by other DNA sequences in the sample. The CDR3 sequence: CASSLGGGNTEAFF. The CDR3 bases are TGCGCCAGCAGCTTGGGTGGAGGGAACACTGAAGCTTTCTTT. The chain combines TRBV5-1 with TRBJ1-1; no reliable D call. Trimming took 0 bases from V and 1 from J, leaving 7 bases between them. Germline V lookup: CDR1 SGHRS, CDR2 YFSETQ. The CDR3 runs 14 residues.

The chain combines TRBV18 with TRBJ1-1; 7 bases match TRBD1. The germline CDR1 and CDR2 sequences are KGHSH and LQKENI. V shed 2 bases, J shed 4 bases, and the junction held 7 bases outside the gene matches. The CDR3 runs 15 residues. CDR3 loop: CASSPFKGAGTEAFF. Here the CDR3 DNA reads TGTGCCAGCTCACCATTCAAGGGGGCTGGCACTGAAGCTTTCTTT.

This chain links TRBV27 with TRBJ2-5, with 11 bases matching TRBD2. This CDR3 comprises 15 residues. J gave up 4 bases and V 6 bases, and 7 bases lay outside the gene matches. In germline, CDR1 is MNHEY, CDR2 SMNVEV (reference sequence). The CDR3: CASRDGSGRVETQYF. The CDR3 region has the DNA TGTGCCAGCAGAGATGGTAGCGGGAGGGTAGAGACCCAGTACTTC.

This clone was counted a few times. V usage is TRBV5-5 and J usage is TRBJ2-1; the D gene is possibly TRBD2 (6 bases). Germline loops: CDR1 SGHKS, CDR2 YYEKEE (reference sequence). The CDR3 is 17 residues long. Trimming removed 4 bases at V and 9 bases at J, with 26 bases between. CDR3 region: CASSPRAGMFTRSEQFF. In DNA form, the CDR3 reads TGTGCCAGCAGCCCCAGGGCGGGAATGTTTACGCGGAGTGAGCAGTTCTTC.

The chain joins TRBV6-1 to TRBJ2-7; D perhaps matches TRBD1 (6 bases). The CDR3 extends over 15 amino acids. Per germline, CDR1 MNHNS and CDR2 SASEGT. V gave up 4 bases and J gave up 1 base, with 14 bases separating them. The chain's CDR3 is CASSGKIGQSYEQYF. The CDR3 DNA follows: TGTGCCAGCAGTGGAAAGATAGGACAGTCCTACGAGCAGTACTTC.

This clone appeared a few times. V and J are TRBV6-1 and TRBJ1-1; 9 nucleotides agree with TRBD1. Germline CDR1 reads MNHNS; CDR2 reads SASEGT. The trim removed 4 bases at V and 5 bases at J, leaving 5 bases unmatched. This CDR3 has 14 amino acids. CDR3 in amino acids: CASSAGQGQTEAFF. CDR3 in DNA: TGTGCCAGCAGTGCCGGACAGGGGCAAACTGAAGCTTTCTTT.

The V gene is TRBV28, the J gene TRBJ1-4, with a tentative D call TRBD1 (5 bases). V dropped 7 bases and J dropped 7 bases, with 22 bases sitting between them. The CDR3 loop spans 16 amino acids. Germline V lookup: CDR1 MDHEN, CDR2 SYDVKM. CDR3 nucleotide sequence: TGTGCCAGCATTAGCAACGCGCCCTACCAGGGTGAAAAACTGTTTTTT. Translation gives CASISNAPYQGEKLFF.

The rearrangement joins TRBV27 to TRBJ2-1; possible D gene TRBD1, 5 bases. The CDR3 totals 12 residues. Trimming pared 6 bases from V and 7 bases from J, leaving 10 bases between. Germline CDR1 MNHEY, CDR2 SMNVEV (reference sequence). The CDR3 here is CASRDQGNEQFF. DNA of the CDR3: TGTGCCAGCAGGGACCAGGGTAATGAGCAGTTCTTC.

V and J are TRBV9 and TRBJ2-2, with 8 bases lining up with TRBD1. The length of the CDR3 is 15 residues. Germline V lookup: CDR1 SGDLS, CDR2 YYNGEE. V trimming: 3 bases; J trimming: 0 bases; junction bases outside the gene matches: 1. The CDR3 nucleotides read TGTGCCAGCAGCGGACAGGGGTCGAACACCGGGGAGCTGTTTTTT. Translating it yields CASSGQGSNTGELFF.

The chain carries TRBV30 and TRBJ1-5; tentative D call: TRBD1 (5 bases). The CDR3 length is 13 residues. Germline loops: CDR1 GTSNPN, CDR2 SVGIG (reference sequence). The V end was cut by 5 bases, the J end by 3 bases, with 11 bases between. CDR3 amino acids: CAWGVRDNQPQHF. In DNA, the CDR3 is TGTGCCTGGGGGGTCAGGGACAATCAGCCCCAGCATTTT.

The chain joins TRBV7-6 to TRBJ2-1, with TRBD1 matching over 9 bases. After removal of 3 bases from V and 7 bases from J, the junction contained 10 bases not matched to a gene. The CDR3 is 16 amino acids. In germline, CDR1 is SGHVS, CDR2 FNYEAQ. DNA of the CDR3: TGTGCCAGCAGCTTGACATCCGGGACAGGGCGAAATGAGCAGTTCTTC. This codes for CASSLTSGTGRNEQFF.

This chain connects TRBV1 to TRBJ2-5; TRBD2 is taken as the D call from the table, unchecked against the DNA. TRBV1 represents a pseudogene. This CDR3 has 19 amino acids. The CDR3, as DNA: TGCACCAGCAGCCTAAAGTGGACTAGCGCCTTTCCTGGCCAAGAGACCCAGTACTTC. Translation: CTSSLKWTSAFPGQETQYF.

V and J are TRBV12-5 and TRBJ1-2; no reliable D call. Germline CDR1 and CDR2: LGHNT and FRNRAP. The CDR3 covers 13 residues. V lost 4 bases to trimming and J lost 3 bases, with 9 bases between them. The CDR3 is CASGSQVHYGYTF. The CDR3, as DNA: TGTGCTAGTGGTTCTCAGGTGCACTATGGCTACACCTTC.

This sequence joins TRBV11-1 and TRBJ2-5; possible D gene TRBD1, 5 bases. Germline CDR1 and CDR2: SGHAT and FQDESV (reference sequence). This CDR3 spans 15 amino acids. Trimming pared 2 bases from V and 5 bases from J, leaving 15 bases between. The CDR3 here is CASSLFQGREETQYF. CDR3 nucleotides: TGTGCCAGCAGCTTATTTCAGGGTCGCGAGGAGACCCAGTACTTC.

The gene calls are TRBV7-9 and TRBJ2-7; TRBD1 is a possible D gene (6 bases). Germline V gene lookup returns CDR1 SEHNR and CDR2 FQNEAQ (reference sequence). This CDR3 has 14 residues. The ends were cut back, 4 bases at V and 0 bases at J, with 10 bases in the middle. For the CDR3, the DNA is TGTGCCAGCAGCTCCTCAGGGGTCTCCTACGAGCAGTACTTC. Translation: CASSSSGVSYEQYF.